This is a list of T cell receptor beta chains from one sample in a study of CD4 T cells in relation to SARS-CoV-2 and coronaviruses. These TCRs are of unknown antigen specificity. Method: immunoSEQ multiplex PCR; TCRdb's copy keeps in-frame clones and lacks some. The data contain around 41,000 clones, about 80% of them singletons. The sequenced sample was naive CD4+ T cells from PBMCs, cultured in vitro. The receptors derive from an adult with COVID-19. The CDR3 runs from the conserved cysteine through the conserved F or W. The D gene is left open where the match is weak. Clone sizes are given selectively: once, few, many, or a class where the clone is expanded.

j_gene: TRBJ2-1; abundance: few; v_gene: TRBV5-4; len: 12; d_gene: NA; CDR3nt: TGTGCCAGCAGCCGCCAGAACAATGAGCAGTTCTTC; CDR3aa: CASSRQNNEQFF
j_gene: TRBJ2-1; abundance: once; v_gene: TRBV3-1/TRBV3-2; len: 19; d_gene: TRBD2; CDR3nt: TGTGCCAGCAGCCGGAAAAGACCGGGACTAGCGGGAGTGGGGGGTGAGCAGTTCTTC; CDR3aa: CASSRKRPGLAGVGGEQFF
j_gene: TRBJ2-7; abundance: NA; v_gene: TRBV4-1; len: 15; d_gene: TRBD2; CDR3nt: TGCGCCAGCAGCCAAGAGTCCGCGGGGGTGGGGGAGCAGTACTTC; CDR3aa: CASSQESAGVGEQYF
j_gene: TRBJ2-7; abundance: NA; v_gene: TRBV5-4; len: 17; d_gene: TRBD2; CDR3nt: TGTGCCAGCAGCTTGCGGCCCGCGGGGGGATTACTCGGGGAGCAGTACTTC; CDR3aa: CASSLRPAGGLLGEQYF
j_gene: TRBJ2-7; abundance: once; v_gene: TRBV28; len: 15; d_gene: NA; CDR3nt: TGTGCCAGCAGTTTAACCGGGGGGCTAGAGTACGAGCAGTACTTC; CDR3aa: CASSLTGGLEYEQYF
j_gene: TRBJ2-7; abundance: NA; v_gene: TRBV21-1; len: 16; d_gene: NA; CDR3nt: TGTGCCAGCAGCAAAGGGCAGGGAGGAGGGCTCTACGAGCAGTACTTC; CDR3aa: CASSKGQGGGLYEQYF
j_gene: TRBJ2-7; abundance: NA; v_gene: TRBV5-5; len: 16; d_gene: TRBD1; CDR3nt: TGTGCCAGCAGCTTTAAACGGAGACAGGGGGGAAACGAGCAGTACTTC; CDR3aa: CASSFKRRQGGNEQYF
j_gene: TRBJ2-7; abundance: NA; v_gene: TRBV15; len: 15; d_gene: NA; CDR3nt: TGTGCCACCAGCAGAGATTCGGGGTTTTCCTACGAGCAGTACTTC; CDR3aa: CATSRDSGFSYEQYF
j_gene: TRBJ2-1; abundance: few; v_gene: TRBV4-2; len: 14; d_gene: NA; CDR3nt: TGTGCCAGCAGCCAAGTTGGTAGTTACAATGAGCAGTTCTTC; CDR3aa: CASSQVGSYNEQFF
j_gene: TRBJ2-2; abundance: NA; v_gene: TRBV18; len: 15; d_gene: NA; CDR3nt: TGTGCCAGCTCACCATCTTCGGATCCTGCCGGGGAGCTGTTTTTT; CDR3aa: CASSPSSDPAGELFF
j_gene: TRBJ2-7; abundance: NA; v_gene: TRBV7-5; len: 14; d_gene: NA; CDR3nt: TGTGCCAGGGACTGGGTGCAGGGACTTTACGAGCAGTACTTC; CDR3aa: CARDWVQGLYEQYF
j_gene: TRBJ2-3; abundance: NA; v_gene: TRBV7-9; len: 16; d_gene: TRBD2; CDR3nt: TGTGCCAGCAGTCCCATGAGACTAGCGGGGGGGGATACGCAGTATTTT; CDR3aa: CASSPMRLAGGDTQYF
j_gene: TRBJ2-5; abundance: NA; v_gene: TRBV10-3; len: 13; d_gene: NA; CDR3nt: TGTGCCATCAGTGAGCGGGGGAAAGAGACCCAGTACTTC; CDR3aa: CAISERGKETQYF
j_gene: TRBJ2-7; abundance: NA; v_gene: TRBV28; len: 12; d_gene: NA; CDR3nt: TGTGCCAGCCGGCATTACTCCGGCGGGCAGTACTTC; CDR3aa: CASRHYSGGQYF
j_gene: TRBJ1-6; abundance: NA; v_gene: TRBV7-3; len: 15; d_gene: NA; CDR3nt: TGTGCCAGCAGCAGGCGCGGCGGGTATAATTCACCCCTCCACTTT; CDR3aa: CASSRRGGYNSPLHF
j_gene: TRBJ1-6; abundance: NA; v_gene: TRBV7-9; len: 14; d_gene: NA; CDR3nt: TGTGCCAGCAGCTTAGCAGGGGCGAATTCACCCCTCCACTTT; CDR3aa: CASSLAGANSPLHF
j_gene: TRBJ2-3; abundance: NA; v_gene: TRBV18; len: 15; d_gene: TRBD2; CDR3nt: TGTGCCAGCTCACCATCGACTAGCGGCGCAGATACGCAGTATTTT; CDR3aa: CASSPSTSGADTQYF
j_gene: TRBJ1-2; abundance: NA; v_gene: TRBV7-8; len: 14; d_gene: NA; CDR3nt: TGTGCCAGCAGCTATAAGGGGCTCGGCTATGGCTACACCTTC; CDR3aa: CASSYKGLGYGYTF
j_gene: TRBJ1-6; abundance: NA; v_gene: TRBV3-1/TRBV3-2; len: 15; d_gene: TRBD1; CDR3nt: TGTGCCAGCAGCCAAGGAAGGACAGGGGGCCCACCCCTCCACTTT; CDR3aa: CASSQGRTGGPPLHF
j_gene: TRBJ2-3; abundance: once; v_gene: TRBV7-9; len: 16; d_gene: NA; CDR3nt: TGTGCCAGCAGCTTAGAAGTAGGTCTGGGGGAAGATACGCAGTATTTT; CDR3aa: CASSLEVGLGEDTQYF
j_gene: TRBJ2-1; abundance: NA; v_gene: TRBV9; len: 15; d_gene: TRBD2; CDR3nt: TGTGCCAGCAGCGAGAGGGGAGGGGATTACAATGAGCAGTTCTTC; CDR3aa: CASSERGGDYNEQFF
j_gene: TRBJ2-3; abundance: NA; v_gene: TRBV19; len: 12; d_gene: NA; CDR3nt: TGTGCCAGTAGAAGTAAGGCAGATACGCAGTATTTT; CDR3aa: CASRSKADTQYF
j_gene: TRBJ2-5; abundance: NA; v_gene: TRBV12-3/TRBV12-4; len: 13; d_gene: TRBD1; CDR3nt: TGTGCCAGCAGCCTTACAGGGGTGGAGACCCAGTACTTC; CDR3aa: CASSLTGVETQYF
j_gene: TRBJ2-2; abundance: NA; v_gene: TRBV29-1; len: 12; d_gene: NA; CDR3nt: TGCAGCGTTGAAGATCCGCCGGCAGGGCTGTTTTTT; CDR3aa: CSVEDPPAGLFF
j_gene: TRBJ2-3; abundance: NA; v_gene: TRBV28; len: 14; d_gene: NA; CDR3nt: TGTGCCAGCAGTTCGACCCGACAACTTAATACGCAGTATTTT; CDR3aa: CASSSTRQLNTQYF
j_gene: TRBJ2-1; abundance: few; v_gene: TRBV5-1; len: 14; d_gene: TRBD2; CDR3nt: TGCGCCAGCAGCCCAGGGACTAGCGGATATGAGCAGTTCTTC; CDR3aa: CASSPGTSGYEQFF
j_gene: TRBJ2-3; abundance: NA; v_gene: TRBV24-1; len: 17; d_gene: NA; CDR3nt: TGTGCCACCAGTGACCTAATCCAGGGGACGAGCACAGATACGCAGTATTTT; CDR3aa: CATSDLIQGTSTDTQYF
j_gene: TRBJ1-3; abundance: NA; v_gene: TRBV13; len: 15; d_gene: NA; CDR3nt: TGTGCCAGCAGCTTAGGTCGTTACTCTGGAAACACCATATATTTT; CDR3aa: CASSLGRYSGNTIYF
j_gene: TRBJ2-5; abundance: NA; v_gene: TRBV19; len: 11; d_gene: NA; CDR3nt: TGTGCCAGTAGTATTCGGGAGACCCAGTACTTC; CDR3aa: CASSIRETQYF
j_gene: TRBJ2-1; abundance: NA; v_gene: TRBV24-1; len: 17; d_gene: TRBD2; CDR3nt: TGTGCCACCAGTGAGAAAGACAAGCGGGGTCCCTACAATGAGCAGTTCTTC; CDR3aa: CATSEKDKRGPYNEQFF
j_gene: TRBJ1-4; abundance: NA; v_gene: TRBV18; len: 15; d_gene: TRBD1; CDR3nt: TGTGCCAGCTCATTTTCCGGGACAGTAAATGAAAAACTGTTTTTT; CDR3aa: CASSFSGTVNEKLFF
j_gene: TRBJ2-7; abundance: few; v_gene: TRBV7-9; len: 14; d_gene: NA; CDR3nt: TGTGCCAGCAGCTTCCCCGGACAGGCGGGAGAGCAGTACTTC; CDR3aa: CASSFPGQAGEQYF
j_gene: TRBJ1-5; abundance: NA; v_gene: TRBV10-3; len: 14; d_gene: NA; CDR3nt: TGTGCCATCAGTCTAACAGGGACTGATCAGCCCCAGCATTTT; CDR3aa: CAISLTGTDQPQHF
j_gene: TRBJ2-7; abundance: NA; v_gene: TRBV27; len: 16; d_gene: NA; CDR3nt: TGTGCCAGCAGTTTATCGGGTGACCCAACTATGGTGGAGCAGTACTTC; CDR3aa: CASSLSGDPTMVEQYF
j_gene: TRBJ2-5; abundance: NA; v_gene: TRBV11-2; len: 13; d_gene: TRBD2; CDR3nt: TGTGCCAGCAGCTTACGGGGGGGAGAGACCCAGTACTTC; CDR3aa: CASSLRGGETQYF
j_gene: TRBJ2-5; abundance: NA; v_gene: TRBV3-1/TRBV3-2; len: 15; d_gene: TRBD2; CDR3nt: TGTGCCAGCAGCCCCCTAAGCGGGGCAGAAGAGACCCAGTACTTC; CDR3aa: CASSPLSGAEETQYF
j_gene: TRBJ2-1; abundance: NA; v_gene: TRBV6-1; len: 16; d_gene: TRBD2; CDR3nt: TGTGCCAGCAGTGAAAGACCCCTAGCGGGAGCAAATGAGCAGTTCTTC; CDR3aa: CASSERPLAGANEQFF
j_gene: TRBJ1-1; abundance: once; v_gene: TRBV3-1/TRBV3-2; len: 11; d_gene: NA; CDR3nt: TGTGCCAGCAGCCATCAGAATGAAGCTTTCTTT; CDR3aa: CASSHQNEAFF
j_gene: TRBJ1-1; abundance: once; v_gene: TRBV5-1; len: 14; d_gene: NA; CDR3nt: TGCGCCAGCAGCTTGGAGGCGGGGAACACTGAAGCTTTCTTT; CDR3aa: CASSLEAGNTEAFF
j_gene: TRBJ1-5; abundance: NA; v_gene: TRBV12-3/TRBV12-4; len: 13; d_gene: NA; CDR3nt: TGTGCCAGCAGGCTACAGAGGAATCAGCCCCAGCATTTT; CDR3aa: CASRLQRNQPQHF
j_gene: TRBJ2-5; abundance: NA; v_gene: TRBV24-1; len: 17; d_gene: TRBD2; CDR3nt: TGTGCCACCAGTGATAACAAAGCGGGAGATGGGTTAGAGACCCAGTACTTC; CDR3aa: CATSDNKAGDGLETQYF
j_gene: TRBJ2-3; abundance: NA; v_gene: TRBV10-3; len: 13; d_gene: TRBD1; CDR3nt: TGTGCCATCGAGGGACAGGGGACAGATACGCAGTATTTT; CDR3aa: CAIEGQGTDTQYF
j_gene: TRBJ2-7; abundance: NA; v_gene: TRBV5-4; len: 15; d_gene: NA; CDR3nt: TGTGCCAGCAGCATAGGGGACGGACCGTCCTACGAGCAGTACTTC; CDR3aa: CASSIGDGPSYEQYF
j_gene: TRBJ1-2; abundance: NA; v_gene: TRBV30; len: 14; d_gene: TRBD1; CDR3nt: TGTGCCTGGACCCCGCAACAGGGGGCGTATGGCTACACCTTC; CDR3aa: CAWTPQQGAYGYTF
j_gene: TRBJ1-3; abundance: NA; v_gene: TRBV2; len: 16; d_gene: NA; CDR3nt: TGTGCCAGCAGTCTCGCCACCCCGATCTCTGGAAACACCATATATTTT; CDR3aa: CASSLATPISGNTIYF
j_gene: TRBJ2-7; abundance: NA; v_gene: TRBV28; len: 14; d_gene: NA; CDR3nt: TGTGCCAGCAGTCCAAGCACAGGGCGGTACGAGCAGTACTTC; CDR3aa: CASSPSTGRYEQYF
j_gene: TRBJ1-1; abundance: NA; v_gene: TRBV18; len: 13; d_gene: NA; CDR3nt: TGTGCCAGCTCTGGGGGCCTGAACACTGAAGCTTTCTTT; CDR3aa: CASSGGLNTEAFF
j_gene: TRBJ2-1; abundance: NA; v_gene: TRBV5-1; len: 16; d_gene: TRBD2; CDR3nt: TGCGCCAGCAGCTTACTCACTAGCGGAGACCACAATGAGCAGTTCTTC; CDR3aa: CASSLLTSGDHNEQFF
j_gene: TRBJ2-4; abundance: NA; v_gene: TRBV5-1; len: 16; d_gene: NA; CDR3nt: TGCGCCAGCAGTCCTCCCCGGTCGGGGATGGGGAACATTCAGTACTTC; CDR3aa: CASSPPRSGMGNIQYF
j_gene: TRBJ2-2; abundance: NA; v_gene: TRBV29-1; len: 12; d_gene: TRBD1; CDR3nt: TGCAGCGGCGGACAGGTCACCGGGGAGCTGTTTTTT; CDR3aa: CSGGQVTGELFF